This entry lists 30 T cell receptor beta chains sequenced from one sample in a study of cytomegalovirus exposure and HLA in healthy donors. PCR employed 60 Vbeta and 13 Jbeta primers. Assay used: immunoSEQ multiplex PCR; TCRdb lists only in-frame clones, some missing. Of around 93,000 clones listed, about four fifths were seen once; the top ten hold roughly 3.4%. Sequencing was done on a sample of PBMCs. The receptor source for this set is a man younger than 45 in good health and CMV-seropositive.

This clone was seen a single time. V and J are TRBV19 and TRBJ2-1, with 8 positions matching TRBD1. V dropped 5 bases and J dropped 9; count of bases not matched to a gene: 15. Germline assignment: CDR1 LNHDA and CDR2 SQIVND (reference sequence). The CDR3 runs to 16 residues. The DNA for the CDR3 is TGTGCCAGTAGTGGGCGCGTGACAGGGGTTTTCGGTGAGCAGTTCTTC. It yields the protein CASSGRVTGVFGEQFF.

This chain uses TRBV7-2 with TRBJ2-2; maybe TRBD2 (5 bases). CDR3 size: 15 residues. The V end was cut by 7 bases, the J end by 4 bases, with 16 bases between. Germline-derived CDR1 and CDR2 are SGHTA and FQGNSA. CDR3: CASILASGSTGELFF. The CDR3 DNA sequence: TGTGCCAGCATCCTGGCCAGCGGCTCCACCGGGGAGCTGTTTTTT. Supplemented by reference TRBV7-2 and TRBJ2-2, the full variable domain reads GAGVSQSPSNKVTEKGKDVELRCDPISGHTALYWYRQSLGQGLEFLIYFQGNSAPDKSGLPSDRFSAERTGGSVSTLTIQRTQQEDSAVYLCASILASGSTGELFFGEGSRLTVL.

This chain connects TRBV29-1 to TRBJ2-1; no clear D gene. CDR1 and CDR2 (germline): SQVTM, ANQGSEA. V lost 3 bases and J 3 bases, leaving 6 bases between the germline ends. CDR3 size: 12 residues. CDR3 amino acids: CSVDSVYNEQFF. DNA of the CDR3: TGCAGCGTTGACAGCGTCTACAATGAGCAGTTCTTC.

V usage is TRBV11-2 and J usage is TRBJ2-7, with 7 nucleotides matching TRBD2. The CDR3 is 16 amino acids. J gave up 6 bases and V 2 bases, and 13 bases lay outside the gene matches. The germline V gene encodes CDR1 SGHAT and CDR2 FQNNGV. In DNA, the CDR3 is TGTGCCAGCAGCTTAAGATGGGGGGAGGGCATCTCCGAGCAGTACTTC. Amino acid sequence: CASSLRWGEGISEQYF.

The rearrangement joins TRBV7-8 to TRBJ2-7; a possible D gene is TRBD1 (6 bases). The germline V and J ends were trimmed by 5 bases and 2 bases, with 13 bases remaining between them. From germline, CDR1 is SGHVS and CDR2 FQNEAQ. CDR3 length equals 14 residues. The CDR3 loop reads CASSQQGIPYEQYF. The CDR3, as DNA: TGTGCCAGCAGCCAACAGGGAATTCCCTACGAGCAGTACTTC.

This chain joins TRBV2 and TRBJ1-4; maybe TRBD1 (6 bases). This CDR3 contains 13 residues. The germline V gene has CDR1 SNHLY and CDR2 FYNNEI. V was cut by 7 bases and J by 8 bases, with 14 bases left in between. DNA for the CDR3: TGTGCCAGCAAGGCAGGGGCAGAAGAAAAACTGTTTTTT. It translates to CASKAGAEEKLFF.

The V and J genes are TRBV5-4 and TRBJ2-3, with a weak D call TRBD2 (5 bases). The V and J ends lost 3 bases and 8 bases respectively, with 10 bases between them. Germline lookup yields CDR1 SGHNT and CDR2 YYREEE (reference sequence). The CDR3 is 12 residues long. The CDR3 loop is CASSYGLATQYF. CDR3 DNA: TGTGCCAGCAGCTACGGCCTAGCTACGCAGTATTTT.

The CDR3 here is CATSRDLEGVETDTQYF. CDR3 nucleotides: TGTGCCACCAGCAGAGATCTCGAGGGAGTTGAGACAGATACGCAGTATTTT. The rearrangement links TRBV15 to TRBJ2-3; maybe TRBD2 (5 bases). The CDR3 has 17 residues. Germline V gene sequence: CDR1 LNHNV, CDR2 YYDKDF (reference sequence). The ends were cut back, 0 bases at V and 3 bases at J, with 16 bases in the middle.

V gene TRBV10-3 combines with J gene TRBJ1-5, with D perhaps TRBD1 (6 bases). Deletions cut 3 bases from V and 4 bases from J, with 13 bases between. This CDR3 region has 15 residues. From germline, CDR1 is ENHRY and CDR2 SYGVKD. CDR3 sequence reads: CAISDSATGNQPQHF. In nucleotides, the CDR3 is TGTGCCATCAGTGATTCAGCTACAGGGAATCAGCCCCAGCATTTT.

The chain joins TRBV28 to TRBJ2-5; possibly TRBD2 for D (5 bases). From germline, CDR1 is MDHEN and CDR2 SYDVKM. CDR3 size: 14 residues. The V and J ends lost 4 bases and 4 bases respectively, with 13 bases between them. The CDR3 DNA is TGTGCCAGCAGTTGGCAGTCCGGGGTAGAGACCCAGTACTTC. Residues: CASSWQSGVETQYF.

This clone was seen a few times. The chain is built from TRBV29-1 and TRBJ2-1; possible D gene TRBD1, 5 bases. From germline, CDR1 is SQVTM and CDR2 ANQGSEA. The CDR3 covers 14 residues. Trimming pared 3 bases from V and 5 bases from J, leaving 14 bases between. The CDR3 coding sequence is TGCAGCGTTGACCGTATTTTCAGGGACAATGAGCAGTTCTTC. Translated, it gives CSVDRIFRDNEQFF.

Here the CDR3 DNA reads TGTGCCACCAGCTCGCCCTGGACAGGATTGAATGAGCAGTTCTTC. Protein: CATSSPWTGLNEQFF. The chain uses TRBV15 and TRBJ2-1; 7 bases fit TRBD1. Losses at the gene ends were 5 bases for V and 7 bases for J; bases not matched to a gene: 11. This CDR3 is 15 amino acids long. The V gene's germline CDR1 is LNHNV and CDR2 YYDKDF (reference sequence).

V is TRBV5-1 and J is TRBJ1-2; possibly TRBD1 for D (6 bases). This CDR3 contains 15 residues. Trimming pared 3 bases from V and 3 bases from J, leaving 15 bases between. The germline V gene encodes CDR1 SGHRS and CDR2 YFSETQ. The CDR3 bases are TGCGCCAGCAGCTGGGGGCCTCCGGCGGACTATGGCTACACCTTC. This translates into CASSWGPPADYGYTF.

V is TRBV6-1 and J is TRBJ1-5, with D unresolved. Deletions cut 3 bases from V and 9 bases from J, with 15 bases between. The CDR3 covers 14 residues. Germline lookup yields CDR1 MNHNS and CDR2 SASEGT. CDR3 nucleotides: TGTGCCAGCAGTGATGGGGAGCCTACCAGGCCCCAGCATTTT. Its protein is CASSDGEPTRPQHF.

The V and J genes are TRBV7-2 and TRBJ1-1, with a tentative D call TRBD1 (6 bases). CDR3 length equals 13 residues. V lost 6 bases to trimming and J lost 8 bases, with 16 bases between them. Germline V gene data show CDR1 as SGHTA and CDR2 as FQGNSA. In nucleotides, the CDR3 is TGTGCCAGCAGGCAAGGGACAACAGGGGAAGCTTTCTTT. This translates into CASRQGTTGEAFF. Full variable domain (outside the CDR3, taken from reference TRBV7-2 and TRBJ1-1): GAGVSQSPSNKVTEKGKDVELRCDPISGHTALYWYRQSLGQGLEFLIYFQGNSAPDKSGLPSDRFSAERTGGSVSTLTIQRTQQEDSAVYLCASRQGTTGEAFFGQGTRLTVV.

The chain uses TRBV7-9 and TRBJ2-7, with 8 bases identical to TRBD1. The CDR3 length is 14 residues. Germline-derived CDR1 and CDR2 are SEHNR and FQNEAQ (reference sequence). V gave up 1 base and J gave up 6 bases; unmatched junction bases: 5. CDR3 region: CASSLEGTGVEQYF. CDR3 nucleotide sequence: TGTGCCAGCAGCTTAGAGGGGACAGGTGTCGAGCAGTACTTC.

The V gene is TRBV6-1, the J gene TRBJ2-5; D gene unclear. The tail of the sequence fits TRBJ2-7 better, so the J call may be wrong. The length of the CDR3 is 11 residues. Germline V CDR1 and CDR2: MNHNS, SASEGT. In DNA form, the CDR3 reads TGTGCCAGCAGATTGGACTACGAGCAGTACTTC. As protein: CASRLDYEQYF.

The J gene is TRBJ2-1, the V gene TRBV6-1, with 11 bases matching TRBD2. This CDR3 is 16 amino acids long. The V gene's germline CDR1 is MNHNS and CDR2 SASEGT. Trimming cost V 4 bases and J 4 bases; bases outside gene matches: 6. CDR3 sequence reads: CASSAPTSGNYNEQFF. The CDR3 coding sequence is TGTGCCAGCAGTGCTCCGACTAGCGGGAATTACAATGAGCAGTTCTTC.

The rearrangement links TRBV9 to TRBJ1-2, with 9 bases lining up with TRBD1. The CDR3 extends over 16 amino acids. Germline CDR1 reads SGDLS; CDR2 reads YYNGEE. The trim removed 4 bases at V and 2 bases at J, leaving 9 bases unmatched. This chain's CDR3 is CASSPPPGQGNYGYTF. In DNA, the CDR3 is TGTGCCAGCAGCCCTCCCCCGGGACAGGGCAACTATGGCTACACCTTC.

The CDR3 is CAWRNGWSSNIQYF. The DNA of the CDR3 is TGTGCCTGGAGAAACGGTTGGAGTTCAAACATTCAGTACTTC. The chain carries TRBV30 and TRBJ2-4, with unresolved D. The CDR3 contains 14 residues. V lost 3 bases, J lost 6 bases, and 15 bases lay in between. Looked up from germline, CDR1 is GTSNPN and CDR2 is SVGIG (reference sequence).

The rearrangement links TRBV18 to TRBJ2-1; the match to TRBD2 covers 7 bases. Looked up from germline, CDR1 is KGHSH and CDR2 is LQKENI. The V gene end was trimmed by 3 bases and the J gene end by 10 bases; junction bases not matched to a gene: 12. The CDR3 runs 15 residues. The CDR3 nucleotides read TGTGCCAGCTCACCCGCGGGAGAGCCTTATGGGGAGCAGTTCTTC. This gives the protein CASSPAGEPYGEQFF.

V is TRBV10-3 and J is TRBJ2-2; D perhaps matches TRBD1 (6 bases). V was cut by 4 bases and J by 7 bases, with 13 bases left in between. The germline V gene has CDR1 ENHRY and CDR2 SYGVKD. CDR3 size: 14 residues. This CDR3 is CAISVTGFDGELFF. CDR3 nucleotides: TGTGCCATCAGTGTAACAGGGTTTGACGGGGAGCTGTTTTTT.

V and J are TRBV28 and TRBJ2-3; TRBD2 agrees at 13 bases. The ends lost 6 bases at V and 2 bases at J; junction bases unmatched: 8. This CDR3 is built from 17 residues. CDR1 and CDR2 (germline): MDHEN, SYDVKM. The CDR3 sequence is CASSSSGLAGPTDTQYF. DNA of the CDR3: TGTGCCAGCAGCTCCTCGGGACTAGCGGGACCCACAGATACGCAGTATTTT.

The chain employs TRBV5-4 and TRBJ2-3, with D possibly matching TRBD1 (6 bases). CDR3 size: 14 residues. Between the trimmed V and J ends, which lost 4 bases and 0 bases, there was a span of 9 bases. The germline V gene encodes CDR1 SGHNT and CDR2 YYREEE (reference sequence). The CDR3 DNA reads TGTGCCAGCAGCCTCACAGGGAGCACAGATACGCAGTATTTT. Its protein product is CASSLTGSTDTQYF.

CDR3 sequence (DNA): TGTGCCAGTAGTATAGGGACCGCGACAGACAATCAGCCCCAGCATTTT. Amino acids: CASSIGTATDNQPQHF. This sequence joins TRBV19 and TRBJ1-5; TRBD1 might be the D (5 bases). With 1 base removed from V and 3 bases from J, the gap between germline ends came to 13 bases. The germline V gene has CDR1 LNHDA and CDR2 SQIVND (reference sequence). CDR3 length: 16 amino acids.

The chain combines TRBV7-9 with TRBJ2-3, with TRBD2 matching 13 bases. The CDR3 has 19 residues. V lost 5 bases to trimming and J lost 3 bases; unmatched junction nucleotides: 14. The V gene's germline CDR1 is SEHNR and CDR2 FQNEAQ (reference sequence). CDR3 amino acids: CASSHVRWTSGSETDTQYF. CDR3 in DNA: TGTGCCAGCAGCCACGTACGTTGGACTAGCGGGAGTGAGACAGATACGCAGTATTTT.

This clone was recorded once. V is TRBV4-1 and J is TRBJ2-1; 10 nucleotides align to TRBD2. The CDR3 covers 16 residues. The trim removed 0 bases at V and 6 bases at J, leaving 5 bases unmatched. Germline assignment: CDR1 MGHRA and CDR2 YSYEKL. CDR3 DNA sequence: TGCGCCAGCAGCCAAGATCGGGCTAGCGGGAGCAATGAGCAGTTCTTC. Translated, it gives CASSQDRASGSNEQFF.

This chain uses TRBV5-1 with TRBJ2-5, with 8 positions matching TRBD2. J gave up 1 base and V 4 bases, and 6 bases lay outside the gene matches. Germline V gene lookup returns CDR1 SGHRS and CDR2 YFSETQ. The CDR3 has 15 amino acids. Here the CDR3 reads CASSGNGGVQETQYF. The CDR3, as DNA: TGCGCCAGCAGCGGCAACGGGGGGGTCCAAGAGACCCAGTACTTC.

The chain has TRBV13 and TRBJ1-1; D gene uncertain. CDR1 PRHDT and CDR2 FYEKMQ come from the germline V gene (reference sequence). This CDR3 has 13 residues. The V end was cut by 4 bases, the J end by 2 bases, with 8 bases between. The CDR3: CASSSLYNTEAFF. As DNA, the CDR3 is TGTGCCAGCAGCTCCTTATATAACACTGAAGCTTTCTTT.

The chain carries TRBV7-9 and TRBJ2-7; possible D gene TRBD2, 6 bases. The CDR3 sequence is 14 residues long. Germline lookup yields CDR1 SEHNR and CDR2 FQNEAQ (reference sequence). Trimming pared 1 base from V and 2 bases from J, leaving 9 bases between. DNA of the CDR3: TGTGCCAGCAGCTTAGGGAGGGAGGCCTACGAGCAGTACTTC. Translation gives CASSLGREAYEQYF.